This TCR beta chain was found in a study of OX40 agonist ivuxolimab in advanced cancers. About the full investigation: The costimulatory receptor OX40 (CD134) was targeted by ivuxolimab, a fully human IgG2 agonistic monoclonal antibody. Intravenous ivuxolimab was administered to patients every 2 weeks at six dose levels: 0.01, 0.1, 0.3, 1.5, 3 and 10 mg/kg. Of the 50 to 55 patients in dose escalation, 19 had hepatocellular carcinoma, some 15 had melanoma, 9 had renal cell carcinoma and 9 had head and neck cancer. In the dose-escalation cohort, more than 80% of patients were male, and the mean age was 60 years with a range of about 20 to 80. Patients were allowed to have had prior anti-PD-1, anti-PD-L1 or anti-CTLA-4 therapy, and 40% of the dose-escalation patients had been treated with checkpoint inhibitors. Partial responses occurred in three dose-escalation patients: two with cutaneous melanoma and one with hepatocellular carcinoma. The point of sequencing TCRbeta in the periphery was to test whether ivuxolimab changed TCR sequence diversity and drove clonal T-cell expansion. The paper describes the monotherapy dose-escalation part (N ≈ 51 patients) of the phase I trial of ivuxolimab. Beyond this particular receptor, the publication reports: Low levels of normalized T-cell clonal expansion were also seen in some patients who did not respond. At doses from 0.1 to 3.0 mg/kg, clonal expansion was seen in both CD4+ and CD8+ blood T cells between baseline and week 6. Partial responders in the 0.1-3.0 mg/kg groups had among the lowest normalized peripheral clonal expansion, especially among CD8+ T cells. After ivuxolimab, expanded clones were on average more numerous among CD8+ T cells than among CD4+ T cells. Antigen specificity was not determined for the clonally expanded peripheral T cells.

Genomic DNA was isolated from the sorted cells so that the TCRbeta CDR3 region could be sequenced. TCRbeta CDR3 regions were sequenced using the immunoSEQ Assay. TCRdb re-hosts the immuneACCESS table, in-frame sequences only. Its copies lack some clones; in the studies checked, an unresolved V gene accounts for under half of them, and the cause for the rest is not known. The table for this sample lists 55,000 to 85,000 clones; 85% of them were counted only once. The ten largest clones add up to around 0.68% of the sample. Between the V and J ends, shortened by 0 bases and 6 bases respectively, the junction contains 12 bases. The germline V gene (reference sequence) specifies SGHKS as CDR1 and YYEKEE as CDR2. From cysteine to phenylalanine, the CDR3 is 15 amino acids long. The kept DNA is CDR3 alone, 45 bases in frame from the first base. Only one count was recorded for this clone. It lacks a known antigen. No base qualities exist here, and no much larger clone lies one base off it.

The trial excluded patients who had a history of autoimmune disease or who were on systemic immunosuppression. Peripheral blood for TCR sequencing was drawn from every dose cohort at baseline, at cycle 4 day 1 and at cycle 7 day 1. The samples were drawn from a first-in-human, open-label, multicenter phase I dose-escalation trial of ivuxolimab. Adults with locally advanced or metastatic head and neck squamous cell, hepatocellular, melanoma or renal cell carcinoma were enrolled in the trial. Before TCR sequencing, CD4+ T cells and CD8+ T cells from peripheral blood were sorted into separate populations.

This specimen consisted of CD4+ or CD8+ T cells sorted from blood, obtained in a trial of the OX40 agonist ivuxolimab. This TCR was sampled from an adult with an advanced solid tumor such as melanoma, head and neck, liver or kidney cancer. The chain joins TRBV5-5 to TRBJ1-4; the D gene remains uncertain. The CDR3 reads CASSLGVGGDEKLFF. The nucleotide sequence reads TGTGCCAGCAGCTTGGGTGTTGGAGGAGATGAAAAACTGTTTTTT.